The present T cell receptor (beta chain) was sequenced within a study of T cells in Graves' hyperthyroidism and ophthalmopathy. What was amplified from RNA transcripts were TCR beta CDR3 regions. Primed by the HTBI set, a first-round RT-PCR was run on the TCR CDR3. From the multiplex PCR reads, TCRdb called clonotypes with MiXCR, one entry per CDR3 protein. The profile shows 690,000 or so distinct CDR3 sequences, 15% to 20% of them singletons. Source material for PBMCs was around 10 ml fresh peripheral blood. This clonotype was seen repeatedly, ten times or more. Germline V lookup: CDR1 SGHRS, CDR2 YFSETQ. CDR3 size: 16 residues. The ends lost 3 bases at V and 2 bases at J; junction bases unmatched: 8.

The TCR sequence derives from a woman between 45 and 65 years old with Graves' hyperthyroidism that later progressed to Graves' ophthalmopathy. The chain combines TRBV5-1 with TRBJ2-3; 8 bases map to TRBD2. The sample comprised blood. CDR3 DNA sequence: TGCGCCAGCAGCTCGGGGGGGCCACTTGACACAGATACGCAGTATTTT. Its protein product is CASSSGGPLDTDTQYF. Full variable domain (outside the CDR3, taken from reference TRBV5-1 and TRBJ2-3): KAGVTQTPRYLIKTRGQQVTLSCSPISGHRSVSWYQQTPGQGLQFLFEYFSETQRNKGNFPGRFSGRQFSNSRSEMNVSTLELGDSALYLCASSSGGPLDTDTQYFGPGTRLTVL.